This T cell receptor (beta chain) is from a study of blood T cell repertoires in COVID-19 (TCRdb year 2020). Context from the whole study: Samples from collaborators originated in the United States, Italy and Spain and spanned both the acute and convalescent phases of COVID-19. The material from the prospective study consisted of cDNA or gDNA derived from T cells, B-cell-depleted T cells, or PBMCs. The dataset comprised deeply sampled blood TCRbeta repertoires from subjects exposed to, actively infected with, or recovered from COVID-19. A freely available public database, intended as a resource for researchers studying the immune response to SARS-CoV-2, is where the repertoires were released. Samples came from the ongoing ImmuneRACE study (first 160 participants) plus 1,254 subjects from 6 global collaborators. The sample metadata nearly always contained a de-identified subject ID, COVID-19 status, age in years and sex. Where HLA class I and class II types were available, the types were taken from metadata supplied by the sample provider, not from assay-based typing. Overall results and qualifications from the work: The amount of clinical and demographic metadata varied by source and participant and was provided uncurated.

As to this clone: Which antigen it targets is not known. Base-call qualities are not available, and no considerably larger clone is one nucleotide away.

TCRbeta CDR3 regions were amplified from genomic DNA using the immunoSEQ Assay, a bias-controlled multiplex PCR. From the authors' description of their analysis: The number of nucleated cells in each sample was estimated by amplification of reference gene primers within the assay. To quantify the absolute abundance of each unique TCRbeta CDR3 rearrangement, sequence reads were collapsed and filtered. For each sample, productive Simpson clonality was calculated as the square root of Simpson's diversity index over productive rearrangements. Drawn from immuneACCESS, this table holds only the in-frame rearrangements with V and J called that TCRdb kept. Clones are partly lost; checked studies trace under half to an unresolved V gene and leave the rest unexplained. That table supplies the V and J calls and clone size; D and trimming were determined from the DNA. This sample is represented by around 57,000 clones; 87% of them were singletons. Roughly a fifth of the sample is held by the ten biggest clonotypes.

One collaborating source in Seattle enrolled patients during active infection and followed them longitudinally through the course of disease. Each collaborating institution followed its own protocols to collect whole blood in K2EDTA tubes. Collaborator samples were shipped for TCRbeta analysis as frozen whole blood, isolated PBMCs, or DNA extracted from either sample type. The germline V gene sets CDR1 to KGHDR and CDR2 to SFDVKD. The junction carries 9 bases between V and J, which are trimmed by 0 bases and 6 bases respectively. The cysteine opens and the phenylalanine closes a CDR3 of 14 amino acids. The DNA shown is the 42-base CDR3, in frame from base 1.

The receptor comes from a woman older than 75 with COVID-19, enrolled during active disease. Sequencing used peripheral blood. The chain is assembled from TRBV24-1 and TRBJ2-3; the D gene identity is not certain. The CDR3 region has the sequence CATSDLGSADTQYF. In nucleotide form, the sequence is TGTGCCACCAGTGATTTGGGCAGCGCGGATACGCAGTATTTT.